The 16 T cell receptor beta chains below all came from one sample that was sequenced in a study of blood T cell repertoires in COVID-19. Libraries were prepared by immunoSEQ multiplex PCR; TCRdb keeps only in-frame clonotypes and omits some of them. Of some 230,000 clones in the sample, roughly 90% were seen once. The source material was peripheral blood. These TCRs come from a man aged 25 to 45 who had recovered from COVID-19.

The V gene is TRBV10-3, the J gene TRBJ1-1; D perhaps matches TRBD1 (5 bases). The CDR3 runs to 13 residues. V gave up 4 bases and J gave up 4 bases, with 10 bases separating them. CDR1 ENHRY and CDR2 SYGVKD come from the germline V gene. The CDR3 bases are TGTGCCATCAGTGCGGACATTGGCACTGAAGCTTTCTTT. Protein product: CAISADIGTEAFF.

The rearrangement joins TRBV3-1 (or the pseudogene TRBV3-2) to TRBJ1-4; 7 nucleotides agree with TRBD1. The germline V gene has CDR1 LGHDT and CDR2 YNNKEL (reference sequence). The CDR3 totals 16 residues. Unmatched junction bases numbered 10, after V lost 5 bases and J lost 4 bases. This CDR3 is CASSLLQGPYNEKLFF. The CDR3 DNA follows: TGTGCCAGCAGCTTGTTACAGGGGCCGTATAATGAAAAACTGTTTTTT.

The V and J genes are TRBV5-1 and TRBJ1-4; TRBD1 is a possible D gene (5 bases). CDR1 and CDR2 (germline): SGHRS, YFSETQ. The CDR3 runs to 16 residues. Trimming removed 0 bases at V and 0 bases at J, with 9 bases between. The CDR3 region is CASSLGTPATNEKLFF. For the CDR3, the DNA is TGCGCCAGCAGCTTGGGGACACCGGCAACTAATGAAAAACTGTTTTTT.

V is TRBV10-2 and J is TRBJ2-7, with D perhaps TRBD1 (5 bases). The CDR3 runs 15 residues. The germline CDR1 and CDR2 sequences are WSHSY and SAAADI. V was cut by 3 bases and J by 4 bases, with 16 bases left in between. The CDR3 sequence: CASSDVGQGLYEQYF. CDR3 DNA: TGCGCCAGCAGTGATGTGGGGCAGGGCCTATACGAGCAGTACTTC.

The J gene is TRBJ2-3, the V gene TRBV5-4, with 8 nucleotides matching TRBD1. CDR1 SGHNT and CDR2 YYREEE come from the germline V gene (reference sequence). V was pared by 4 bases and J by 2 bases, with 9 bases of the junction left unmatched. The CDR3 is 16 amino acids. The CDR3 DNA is TGTGCCAGCAGCCGAGGACAGGGATCTTTCACAGATACGCAGTATTTT. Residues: CASSRGQGSFTDTQYF.

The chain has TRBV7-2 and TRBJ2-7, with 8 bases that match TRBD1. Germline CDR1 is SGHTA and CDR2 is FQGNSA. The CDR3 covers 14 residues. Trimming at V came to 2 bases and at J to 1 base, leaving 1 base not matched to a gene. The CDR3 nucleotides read TGTGCCAGCAGCTTAAGGGACAGGTCCTACGAGCAGTACTTC. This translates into CASSLRDRSYEQYF.

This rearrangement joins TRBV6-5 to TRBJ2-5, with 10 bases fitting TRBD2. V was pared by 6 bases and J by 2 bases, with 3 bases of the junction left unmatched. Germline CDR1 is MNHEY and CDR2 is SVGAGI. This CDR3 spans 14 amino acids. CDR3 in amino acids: CASRIAGGQETQYF. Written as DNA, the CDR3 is TGTGCCAGCAGGATAGCGGGGGGACAAGAGACCCAGTACTTC.

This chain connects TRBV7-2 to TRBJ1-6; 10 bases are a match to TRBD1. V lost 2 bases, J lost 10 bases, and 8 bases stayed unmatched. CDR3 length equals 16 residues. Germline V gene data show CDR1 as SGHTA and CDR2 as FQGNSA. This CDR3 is CASSLRQGAVRSPLHF. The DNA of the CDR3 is TGTGCCAGCAGCTTACGACAGGGGGCCGTTAGGTCACCCCTCCACTTT. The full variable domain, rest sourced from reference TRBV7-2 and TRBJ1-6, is GAGVSQSPSNKVTEKGKDVELRCDPISGHTALYWYRQSLGQGLEFLIYFQGNSAPDKSGLPSDRFSAERTGGSVSTLTIQRTQQEDSAVYLCASSLRQGAVRSPLHFGNGTRLTVT.

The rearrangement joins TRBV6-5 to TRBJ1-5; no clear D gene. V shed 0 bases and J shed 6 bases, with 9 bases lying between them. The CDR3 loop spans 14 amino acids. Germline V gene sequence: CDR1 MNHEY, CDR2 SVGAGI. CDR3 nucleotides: TGTGCCAGCAGTTACTCCCCCCGAGTTCAGCCCCAGCATTTT. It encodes CASSYSPRVQPQHF.

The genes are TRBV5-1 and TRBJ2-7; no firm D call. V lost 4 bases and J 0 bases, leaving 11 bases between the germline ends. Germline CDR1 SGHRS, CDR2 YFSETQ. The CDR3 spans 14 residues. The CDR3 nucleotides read TGCGCCAGCAGCCTACTCTCTCCCTCCTACGAGCAGTACTTC. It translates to CASSLLSPSYEQYF.

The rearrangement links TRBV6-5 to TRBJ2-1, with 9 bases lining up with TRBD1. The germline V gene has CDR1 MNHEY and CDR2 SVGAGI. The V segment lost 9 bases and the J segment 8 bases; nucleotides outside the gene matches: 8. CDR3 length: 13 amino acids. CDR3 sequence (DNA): TGTGCCAGTGGGACAGGGAGGAAGGATGAGCAGTTCTTC. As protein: CASGTGRKDEQFF.

The CDR3 bases are TGTGCCAGCAGCTCCCGGACAGGGGAAACTGAAGCTTTCTTT. Its protein product is CASSSRTGETEAFF. This chain joins TRBV7-2 and TRBJ1-1; 9 bases are shared with TRBD1. The CDR3 extends over 14 amino acids. From germline, CDR1 is SGHTA and CDR2 FQGNSA. J gave up 5 bases and V 4 bases, and 5 bases lay outside the gene matches.

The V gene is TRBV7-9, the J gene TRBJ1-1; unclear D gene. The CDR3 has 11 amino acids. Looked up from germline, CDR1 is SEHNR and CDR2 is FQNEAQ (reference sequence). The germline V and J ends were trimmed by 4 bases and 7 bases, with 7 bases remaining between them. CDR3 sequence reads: CASSSNIEAFF. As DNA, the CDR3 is TGTGCCAGCAGCTCTAATATTGAAGCTTTCTTT.

Here the CDR3 reads CATLDRGLVNEQFF. The CDR3 DNA reads TGTGCCACCCTAGACAGGGGGCTAGTAAATGAGCAGTTCTTC. The chain combines TRBV6-5 with TRBJ2-1, with 10 bases aligning to TRBD1. CDR3 length: 14 residues. Germline lookup yields CDR1 MNHEY and CDR2 SVGAGI. Trimming cost V 10 bases and J 7 bases; bases outside gene matches: 10.

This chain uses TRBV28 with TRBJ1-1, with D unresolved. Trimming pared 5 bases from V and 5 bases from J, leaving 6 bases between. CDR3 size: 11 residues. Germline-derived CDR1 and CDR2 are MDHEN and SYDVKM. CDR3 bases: TGTGCCAGCAGTCCCTCGACTGAAGCTTTCTTT. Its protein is CASSPSTEAFF.

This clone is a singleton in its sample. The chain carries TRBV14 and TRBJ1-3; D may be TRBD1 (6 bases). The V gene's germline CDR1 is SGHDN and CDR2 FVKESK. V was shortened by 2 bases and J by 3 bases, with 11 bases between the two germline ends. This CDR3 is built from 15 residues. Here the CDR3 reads CASSQLTGIGNTIYF. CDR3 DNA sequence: TGTGCCAGCAGCCAATTAACAGGGATTGGAAACACCATATATTTT.